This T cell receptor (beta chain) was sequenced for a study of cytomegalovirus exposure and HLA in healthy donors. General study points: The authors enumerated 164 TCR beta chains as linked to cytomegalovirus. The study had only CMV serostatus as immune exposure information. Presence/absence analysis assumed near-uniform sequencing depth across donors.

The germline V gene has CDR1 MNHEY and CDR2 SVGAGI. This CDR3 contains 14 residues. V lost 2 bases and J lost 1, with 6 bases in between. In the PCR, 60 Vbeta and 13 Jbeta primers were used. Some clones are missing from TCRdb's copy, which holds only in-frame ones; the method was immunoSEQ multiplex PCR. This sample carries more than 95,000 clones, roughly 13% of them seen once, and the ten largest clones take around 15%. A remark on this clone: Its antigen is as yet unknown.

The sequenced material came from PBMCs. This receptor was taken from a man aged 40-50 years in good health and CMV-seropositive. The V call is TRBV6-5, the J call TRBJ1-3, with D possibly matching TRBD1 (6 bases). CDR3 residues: CASSYQGSGNTIYF. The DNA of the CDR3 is TGTGCCAGCAGTTACCAGGGGTCTGGAAACACCATATATTTT.